The clone carrying this T cell receptor (beta chain) appeared once. This sample is drawn from a study of long-term antiretroviral therapy in people with HIV. The libraries were made with immunoSEQ v3.0 at survey level. This table comes from immunoSEQ multiplex PCR, and its TCRdb copy is limited to in-frame clones, with some not included. The sample includes around 25,000 clones, more than 85% of them seen just once. Sequenced material: unsorted PBMCs, taken 1.9 years after starting antiretroviral therapy. This receptor was obtained from a woman in her 30s with HIV.

The CDR3 loop reads CASSDAGVGEAFF. The CDR3, as DNA: TGTGCCAGCAGTGATGCAGGGGTAGGTGAAGCTTTCTTT. The chain has TRBV2 and TRBJ1-1; the D gene is possibly TRBD1 (6 bases). Trimming shortened V by 3 bases and J by 7 bases, and 12 bases separated the two germline ends. The germline V gene encodes CDR1 SNHLY and CDR2 FYNNEI. The CDR3 has 13 residues. Based on the CDR3 plus reference TRBV2 and TRBJ1-1, the full variable domain is EPEVTQTPSHQVTQMGQEVILRCVPISNHLYFYWYRQILGQKVEFLVSFYNNEISEKSEIFDDQFSVERPDGSNFTLKIRSTKLEDSAMYFCASSDAGVGEAFFGQGTRLTVV.